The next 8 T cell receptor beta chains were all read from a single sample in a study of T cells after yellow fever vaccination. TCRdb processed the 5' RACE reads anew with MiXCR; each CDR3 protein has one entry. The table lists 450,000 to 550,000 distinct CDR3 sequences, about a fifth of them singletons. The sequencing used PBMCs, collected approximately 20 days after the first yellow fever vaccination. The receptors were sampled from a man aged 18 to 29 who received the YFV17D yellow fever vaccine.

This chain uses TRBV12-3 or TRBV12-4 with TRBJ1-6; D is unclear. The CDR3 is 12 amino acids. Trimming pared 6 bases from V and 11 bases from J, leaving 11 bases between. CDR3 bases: TGTGCCAGCAGCCCTCGGTTACCACCCCTCCACTTT. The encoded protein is CASSPRLPPLHF.

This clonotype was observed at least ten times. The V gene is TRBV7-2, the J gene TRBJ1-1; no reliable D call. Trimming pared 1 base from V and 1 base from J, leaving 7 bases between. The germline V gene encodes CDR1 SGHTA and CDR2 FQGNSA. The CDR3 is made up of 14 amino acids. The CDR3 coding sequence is TGTGCCAGCAGCTTAGGGGCGGGGAACACTGAAGCTTTCTTT. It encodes CASSLGAGNTEAFF.

In nucleotides, the CDR3 is TGTGCCAGCAGACTTAGCGGGGGAGATGTATGGGAGCAGTACTTC. Its translation: CASRLSGGDVWEQYF. The V call is TRBV6-1, the J call TRBJ2-7, with 9 bases fitting TRBD2. This CDR3 has 15 residues. The V gene's germline CDR1 is MNHNS and CDR2 SASEGT. V lost 6 bases to trimming and J lost 7 bases; unmatched junction nucleotides: 13.

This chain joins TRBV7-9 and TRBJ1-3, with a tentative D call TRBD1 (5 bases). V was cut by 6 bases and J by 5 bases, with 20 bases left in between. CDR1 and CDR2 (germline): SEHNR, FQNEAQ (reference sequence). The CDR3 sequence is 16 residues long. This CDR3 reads CASSHTGQGTRNTIYF. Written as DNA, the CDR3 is TGTGCCAGCAGTCATACCGGGCAGGGTACGAGAAACACCATATATTTT.

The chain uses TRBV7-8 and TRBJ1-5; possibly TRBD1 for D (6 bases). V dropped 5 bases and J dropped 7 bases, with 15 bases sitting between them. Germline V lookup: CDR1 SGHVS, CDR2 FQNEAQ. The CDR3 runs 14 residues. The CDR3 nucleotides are TGTGCCAGCAGCCCTGGGACATCCTCCCAGCCCCAGCATTTT. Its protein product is CASSPGTSSQPQHF.

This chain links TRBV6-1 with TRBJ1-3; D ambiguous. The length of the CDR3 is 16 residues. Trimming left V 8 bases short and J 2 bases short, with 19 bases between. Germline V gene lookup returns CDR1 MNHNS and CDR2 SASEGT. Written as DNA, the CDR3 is TGTGCCAGCGTCGGAATGAGTTCGGGAGCTGGAAACACCATATATTTT. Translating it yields CASVGMSSGAGNTIYF.

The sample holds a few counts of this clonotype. The CDR3 sequence is CAISGSAGEGGLDTQYF. The CDR3, as DNA: TGTGCCATCAGTGGATCAGCGGGAGAGGGGGGGCTGGATACGCAGTATTTT. V is TRBV10-3 and J is TRBJ2-3, with 8 bases matching TRBD2. The germline CDR1 and CDR2 sequences are ENHRY and SYGVKD. The trim removed 4 bases at V and 6 bases at J, leaving 15 bases unmatched. This CDR3 region has 17 residues.

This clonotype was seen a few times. The DNA of the CDR3 is TGTGCCAGCAGCTTGGAGACCGGGACACCAAGAAACACCATATATTTT. This encodes CASSLETGTPRNTIYF. The chain joins TRBV7-2 to TRBJ1-3; tentative D call: TRBD1 (6 bases). CDR1 is SGHTA and CDR2 is FQGNSA in the germline V gene. V lost 3 bases and J 5 bases, leaving 17 bases between the germline ends. The CDR3 has 16 residues.